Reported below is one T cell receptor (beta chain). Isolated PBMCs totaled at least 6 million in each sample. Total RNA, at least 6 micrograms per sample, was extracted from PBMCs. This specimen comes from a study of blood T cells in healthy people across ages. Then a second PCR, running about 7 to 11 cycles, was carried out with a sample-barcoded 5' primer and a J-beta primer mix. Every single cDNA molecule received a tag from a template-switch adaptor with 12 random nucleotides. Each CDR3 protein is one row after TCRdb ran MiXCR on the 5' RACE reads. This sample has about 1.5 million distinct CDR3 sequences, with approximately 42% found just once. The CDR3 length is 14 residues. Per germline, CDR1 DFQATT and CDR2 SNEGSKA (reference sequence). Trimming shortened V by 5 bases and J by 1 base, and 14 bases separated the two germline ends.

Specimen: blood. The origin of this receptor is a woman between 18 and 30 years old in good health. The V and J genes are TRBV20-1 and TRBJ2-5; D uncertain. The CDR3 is CSAAGRRFQETQYF. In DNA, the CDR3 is TGCAGTGCTGCCGGACGGCGGTTCCAAGAGACCCAGTACTTC.